The 30 T cell receptor beta chains below were found in one sample sequenced in a study of blood T cell repertoires in COVID-19. Using immunoSEQ multiplex PCR, the repertoire was profiled, and TCRdb retains in-frame clones only, with some absent. The sample consists of about 150,000 clones, approximately 82% of them appearing once. Input material: peripheral blood. The source is a human donor with acute or convalescent COVID-19. The donor label of this sample is uncertain.

The V gene is TRBV19, the J gene TRBJ2-4; 7 nucleotides match TRBD1. V lost 4 bases and J lost 0; bases outside the gene matches: 6. The CDR3 runs 16 residues. Germline V gives CDR1 LNHDA, CDR2 SQIVND (reference sequence). The CDR3 region is CASSKGADLAKNIQYF. CDR3 in DNA: TGTGCCAGTAGTAAGGGGGCAGACCTAGCCAAAAACATTCAGTACTTC.

In this sample, this clone turned up many times. V is TRBV18 and J is TRBJ2-5; D is uncertain. The germline gives CDR1 KGHSH, CDR2 LQKENI. The CDR3 consists of 16 residues. V shed 0 bases and J shed 4 bases, with 15 bases lying between them. The CDR3 reads CASSPPVAGQLETQYF. The CDR3 bases are TGTGCCAGCTCACCACCAGTAGCCGGCCAGTTAGAGACCCAGTACTTC.

In this sample, this clone turned up once. This CDR3 reads CASTPGGAKDTQYF. As DNA, the CDR3 is TGTGCCAGCACCCCGGGGGGGGCGAAAGATACGCAGTATTTT. This chain links TRBV6-2 or TRBV6-3 with TRBJ2-3; 8 positions match TRBD2. The germline V gene has CDR1 MNHEY and CDR2 SVGEGT. After removal of 7 bases from V and 5 bases from J, the junction contained 8 bases not matched to a gene. CDR3 length equals 14 residues.

The CDR3 protein is CASSHLTAGTRSSGYTF. The CDR3 DNA reads as TGTGCCAGCAGCCACCTAACCGCAGGGACAAGGAGCTCTGGCTACACCTTC. The V gene is TRBV3-1 (or the pseudogene TRBV3-2), the J gene TRBJ1-2; maybe TRBD1 (6 bases). Trimming left V 3 bases short and J 7 bases short, with 24 bases between. CDR3 length equals 17 residues. The germline gives CDR1 LGHDT, CDR2 YNNKEL (reference sequence).

This clone was counted ten times or more. The chain recombines TRBV15 with TRBJ1-1, with D possibly being TRBD1 (5 bases). This CDR3 comprises 15 residues. The germline V and J ends were trimmed by 0 bases and 1 base, with 9 bases remaining between them. From germline, CDR1 is LNHNV and CDR2 YYDKDF (reference sequence). The CDR3 loop is CATSRDRAPNTEAFF. The CDR3 coding sequence is TGTGCCACCAGCAGAGACAGGGCTCCGAACACTGAAGCTTTCTTT.

This rearrangement joins TRBV10-3 to TRBJ2-3, with TRBD1 identical over 9 bases. Germline-derived CDR1 and CDR2 are ENHRY and SYGVKD. V lost 5 bases and J lost 6; bases outside the gene matches: 9. There are 15 residues in the CDR3. The CDR3 loop is CAISPTDRGGDTQYF. Written as DNA, the CDR3 is TGTGCCATCAGTCCAACCGACAGGGGGGGGGATACGCAGTATTTT.

This chain connects TRBV6-5 to TRBJ2-2; 7 positions match TRBD2. The ends lost 4 bases at V and 2 bases at J; junction bases unmatched: 4. This CDR3 has 15 residues. The germline V gene has CDR1 MNHEY and CDR2 SVGAGI. The chain's CDR3 is CASSLTSRNTGELFF. The CDR3 DNA reads as TGTGCCAGCAGTTTGACTAGCAGAAACACCGGGGAGCTGTTTTTT.

This sequence joins TRBV11-2 and TRBJ2-5; TRBD2 is a possible D gene (5 bases). The CDR3 length is 13 residues. Germline CDR1 and CDR2: SGHAT and FQNNGV. Trimming took 5 bases from V and 9 from J, leaving 16 bases between them. Written as DNA, the CDR3 is TGTGCCAGCAGCCAGGAGCAGCTGCGGGCCCAGTACTTC. Its protein is CASSQEQLRAQYF.

Details on this clone: Other DNA sequences of this sample code for an identical CDR3. The J gene is TRBJ1-1, the V gene TRBV18; D not certain. CDR1 KGHSH and CDR2 LQKENI come from the germline V gene. Trimming removed 1 base at V and 1 base at J, with 7 bases between. The CDR3 runs 14 residues. The CDR3 sequence is CASSPLRENTEAFF. As DNA, the CDR3 is TGTGCCAGCTCACCACTGCGGGAGAACACTGAAGCTTTCTTT.

CDR3 in DNA: TGTGCCTGGAGACATAAAGGAGCAGTAAACGATCAGCCCCAGCATTTT. Its protein product is CAWRHKGAVNDQPQHF. V gene TRBV30 combines with J gene TRBJ1-5, with D unresolved. V gave up 3 bases and J gave up 5 bases, with 20 bases separating them. Germline-derived CDR1 and CDR2 are GTSNPN and SVGIG (reference sequence). There are 16 residues in the CDR3.

The sample holds a few counts of this clone. The chain combines TRBV7-2 with TRBJ1-5, with 7 bases matching TRBD1. J gave up 2 bases and V 5 bases, and 6 bases lay outside the gene matches. This CDR3 region has 15 residues. In germline, CDR1 is SGHTA, CDR2 FQGNSA. The CDR3, as DNA: TGTGCCAGCAGCCCGGGGACAGTTCGCAATCAGCCCCAGCATTTT. Translating it yields CASSPGTVRNQPQHF.

The chain recombines TRBV24-1 with TRBJ2-1; 9 bases agree with TRBD2. Losses at the gene ends were 3 bases for V and 6 bases for J; bases not matched to a gene: 8. Germline values: CDR1 KGHDR, CDR2 SFDVKD. The CDR3 sequence is 16 residues long. DNA for the CDR3: TGTGCCACCAGTGATGGGAAGCGGGGGGCGACCAATGAGCAGTTCTTC. It translates to CATSDGKRGATNEQFF.

The chain combines TRBV6-2 or TRBV6-3 with TRBJ1-5; no definite D call. This CDR3 has 14 residues. From germline, CDR1 is MNHEY and CDR2 SVGEGT. Between the trimmed V and J ends, which lost 2 bases and 6 bases, there was a span of 11 bases. The CDR3 sequence is CASSYNRGGQPQHF. CDR3 sequence (DNA): TGTGCCAGCAGTTACAATCGGGGAGGTCAGCCCCAGCATTTT.

The chain couples TRBV6-1 to TRBJ1-1; tentative D call: TRBD1 (5 bases). CDR3 length: 15 residues. The germline gives CDR1 MNHNS, CDR2 SASEGT. The V and J ends lost 3 bases and 0 bases respectively, with 11 bases between them. In nucleotides, the CDR3 is TGTGCCAGCAGTGATCCAGGGCGGATGAACACTGAAGCTTTCTTT. Translated, it gives CASSDPGRMNTEAFF.

The rearrangement uses TRBV5-1 and TRBJ2-5, with D tentatively TRBD1 (5 bases). The CDR3 has 14 residues. Germline assignment: CDR1 SGHRS and CDR2 YFSETQ. Trimming left V 3 bases short and J 4 bases short, with 13 bases between. The CDR3 loop reads CASSSLTARETQYF. As DNA, the CDR3 is TGCGCCAGCAGCTCGTTGACAGCCCGAGAGACCCAGTACTTC.

The chain couples TRBV7-2 to TRBJ2-1, with 15 bases matching TRBD2. The CDR3 totals 16 residues. CDR1 and CDR2 from the germline V gene are SGHTA and FQGNSA. Trimming at V came to 8 bases and at J to 4 bases, leaving 6 bases not matched to a gene. The CDR3 loop reads CASGLAGGRFYNEQFF. The CDR3 nucleotides are TGTGCCAGCGGACTAGCGGGGGGGCGTTTTTACAATGAGCAGTTCTTC.

V gene TRBV18 combines with J gene TRBJ2-5, with a possible D match to TRBD1 (6 bases). This CDR3 spans 13 amino acids. Between the trimmed V and J ends, which lost 3 bases and 1 base, there was a span of 6 bases. Germline V gives CDR1 KGHSH, CDR2 LQKENI. CDR3 sequence (DNA): TGTGCCAGCTCACCGGACAGCCAAGAGACCCAGTACTTC. Protein: CASSPDSQETQYF.

This clone occurred a few times. This chain joins TRBV10-3 and TRBJ1-2; D is perhaps TRBD1 (5 bases). This CDR3 comprises 14 residues. The V end lost 7 bases, the J end lost 6 bases, and 18 bases lay between the germline ends. CDR1 and CDR2 from the germline V gene are ENHRY and SYGVKD. The CDR3 loop reads CAIKGHDPGHGYTF. CDR3 in DNA: TGTGCCATCAAGGGGCATGACCCTGGACATGGCTACACCTTC.

The rearrangement links TRBV19 to TRBJ2-1; the match to TRBD2 covers 9 bases. Germline V lookup: CDR1 LNHDA, CDR2 SQIVND (reference sequence). The trim removed 4 bases at V and 6 bases at J, leaving 7 bases unmatched. There are 15 residues in the CDR3. This CDR3 reads CASSRGLAEGNEQFF. The CDR3 coding sequence is TGTGCCAGTAGTAGGGGACTAGCAGAGGGCAATGAGCAGTTCTTC.

The chain uses TRBV6-2 or TRBV6-3 and TRBJ1-1; 7 bases map to TRBD1. J was trimmed by 2 bases and V by 6 bases; bases with no gene match: 6. The CDR3 sequence is 14 residues long. Germline CDR1 MNHEY, CDR2 SVGEGT. The CDR3 DNA sequence: TGTGCCAGCAGCCCGGGACAGACAAACACTGAAGCTTTCTTT. Translation gives CASSPGQTNTEAFF.

The chain couples TRBV7-3 to TRBJ2-3; 7 positions agree with TRBD2. The CDR3 sequence is 18 residues long. The germline V gene has CDR1 SGHTA and CDR2 FQGTGA. V shed 5 bases, J shed 3 bases, and the junction held 17 bases outside the gene matches. The CDR3 sequence is CASSPNTGSSGATDTQYF. CDR3 in DNA: TGTGCCAGCAGCCCCAATACGGGTTCTAGCGGTGCAACAGATACGCAGTATTTT. The whole variable domain, filled in from reference TRBV7-3 and TRBJ2-3, reads GAGVSQTPSNKVTEKGKYVELRCDPISGHTALYWYRQSLGQGPEFLIYFQGTGAADDSGLPNDRFFAVRPEGSVSTLKIQRTERGDSAVYLCASSPNTGSSGATDTQYFGPGTRLTVL.

The chain has TRBV28 and TRBJ2-1, with 9 bases fitting TRBD1. This CDR3 region has 15 residues. Germline-derived CDR1 and CDR2 are MDHEN and SYDVKM. V gave up 2 bases and J gave up 7 bases; unmatched junction bases: 6. CDR3 sequence reads: CASSLPGTGKNEQFF. DNA for the CDR3: TGTGCCAGCAGTTTACCCGGGACAGGGAAAAATGAGCAGTTCTTC.

Worth noting for this clone: Other DNA variants within this sample encode the same CDR3. This sequence joins TRBV5-1 and TRBJ1-4; 11 bases map to TRBD1. The germline V gene has CDR1 SGHRS and CDR2 YFSETQ. The CDR3 spans 14 residues. V lost 3 bases and J lost 8; bases outside the gene matches: 3. The CDR3: CASSSGQGGEKLFF. CDR3 bases: TGCGCCAGCAGCTCGGGACAGGGGGGCGAAAAACTGTTTTTT.

The CDR3 is CASSGGGPWGYTF. CDR3 bases: TGTGCCAGCAGTGGAGGGGGCCCTTGGGGCTACACCTTC. The V call is TRBV25-1, the J call TRBJ1-2; 7 nucleotides agree with TRBD1. Germline assignment: CDR1 MGHDK and CDR2 SYGVNS. Trimming took 4 bases from V and 8 from J; bases not matched to a gene: 7. There are 13 residues in the CDR3.

This clone has just a few counts. The chain employs TRBV5-8 and TRBJ2-1; possible D gene TRBD1, 5 bases. The germline CDR1 and CDR2 sequences are SGHTS and YDEGEE. V was cut by 4 bases and J by 0 bases, with 14 bases left in between. The CDR3 is 16 residues long. The CDR3 reads CASSQGQPNSYNEQFF. CDR3 sequence (DNA): TGTGCCAGCAGCCAAGGACAACCGAACTCCTACAATGAGCAGTTCTTC.

This sequence joins TRBV19 and TRBJ1-2, with D unclear. From germline, CDR1 is LNHDA and CDR2 SQIVND (reference sequence). Trimming took off 5 bases at V and 4 bases at J, with 14 bases between the two ends. The CDR3 contains 14 residues. This CDR3 is CASSPSTRSYGYTF. The CDR3, as DNA: TGTGCCAGTAGTCCGAGTACCCGTTCCTATGGCTACACCTTC.

V usage is TRBV5-4 and J usage is TRBJ2-3, with a tentative D call TRBD1 (6 bases). CDR3 length: 16 residues. With 4 bases removed from V and 5 bases from J, the gap between germline ends came to 20 bases. Germline CDR1 and CDR2: SGHNT and YYREEE (reference sequence). CDR3 region: CASSSGQRSMEDTQYF. CDR3 coding DNA: TGTGCCAGCAGCAGCGGACAGAGGTCGATGGAAGATACGCAGTATTTT. Looking up the rest from reference TRBV5-4 and TRBJ2-3 gives the full variable domain: ETGVTQSPTHLIKTRGQQVTLRCSSQSGHNTVSWYQQALGQGPQFIFQYYREEENGRGNFPPRFSGLQFPNYSSELNVNALELDDSALYLCASSSGQRSMEDTQYFGPGTRLTVL.

V usage is TRBV5-1 and J usage is TRBJ2-5; D possibly corresponds to TRBD2 (5 bases). Germline V gene data show CDR1 as SGHRS and CDR2 as YFSETQ. Trimming pared 2 bases from V and 2 bases from J, leaving 10 bases between. The CDR3 runs to 14 residues. The chain's CDR3 is CASSFFTRQETQYF. CDR3 DNA: TGCGCCAGCAGCTTTTTTACTAGGCAAGAGACCCAGTACTTC.

This clone appeared a few times. Additional DNA sequences in this sample encode the identical CDR3. CDR3 amino acids: CASSLSLGGETQYF. The CDR3 DNA is TGTGCCAGCAGCTTATCCTTAGGGGGAGAGACCCAGTACTTC. The V gene is TRBV7-9, the J gene TRBJ2-5; D is perhaps TRBD1 (6 bases). CDR1 is SEHNR, CDR2 FQNEAQ, per germline (reference sequence). The CDR3 has 14 residues. The V end lost 2 bases, the J end lost 4 bases, and 11 bases lay between the germline ends.

The rearrangement joins TRBV13 to TRBJ1-2, with no clear D. The V end was cut by 0 bases, the J end by 0 bases, with 14 bases between. The germline CDR1 and CDR2 sequences are PRHDT and FYEKMQ (reference sequence). CDR3 length: 17 amino acids. In nucleotides, the CDR3 is TGTGCCAGCAGCTTAGGTCTTAGACAAACTTCTAACTATGGCTACACCTTC. Encoded protein: CASSLGLRQTSNYGYTF.